The rows below give T cell receptor beta chains drawn from one sample of a study of T-cell memory formation after mild COVID-19. Using its own MiXCR run on the 5' RACE reads, TCRdb lists one record per CDR3 protein. In the table there are under 400,000 distinct CDR3 sequences, 28% of which are singletons. The sample consisted of PBMCs or a T cell subset sorted from them (not recorded which). These receptors all come from an adult woman who had mild COVID-19 (a few samples of this study predate the infection). Cell type and time point are not known. CDR3s include the opening cysteine and the closing phenylalanine or tryptophan. A D gene is named only where the DNA matches it firmly. Rows give clone size only sometimes, using once, few, many, or a class for an expanded clone.

len	d_gene	abundance	v_gene	j_gene	CDR3nt	CDR3aa
16	.	few	TRBV5-6	TRBJ1-5	TGTGCCAGCAGCTTCAAGGGCCAGGGAAACAATCAGCCCCAGCATTTT	CASSFKGQGNNQPQHF
13	.	.	TRBV29-1	TRBJ2-3	TGCAGCGTGGTATTCCGGGACTCCTATACGCAGTATTTT	CSVVFRDSYTQYF
14	TRBD2	few	TRBV7-7	TRBJ2-3	TGTGCTAGCAGCTCCGGCGGGAGCGTGGATACGCAGTATTTT	CASSSGGSVDTQYF
15	.	.	TRBV4-3	TRBJ2-7	TGCGCCAGCAGCCAAGAGAGGGCTGGGGGTCACGAGCAGTACTTC	CASSQERAGGHEQYF
15	.	.	TRBV6-5	TRBJ2-1	TGTGCCAGCTGCTCAAAAGCGGGTAGCTACAATGAGCAGTTCTTC	CASCSKAGSYNEQFF
14	.	.	TRBV7-9	TRBJ1-1	TGTGCCAGCAGCTTGTGGGCAGGGGTCCCTGAAGCTTTCTTT	CASSLWAGVPEAFF
11	.	.	TRBV7-9	TRBJ1-1	TGTGCCAGCAGCTGGGACACTGAAGCTTTCTTT	CASSWDTEAFF
14	.	.	TRBV20-1	TRBJ2-3	TGCAGTGCTAGAGTTGGGAGTAGCACAGATACGCAGTATTTT	CSARVGSSTDTQYF
12	.	few	TRBV20-1	TRBJ2-7	TGCAGTGCTAGATTCGAGGGGGTCGAGCAGTACTTC	CSARFEGVEQYF
16	.	once	TRBV5-1	TRBJ2-2	TGCGCCAGCAGCTTGGACTCAGGAGGGTACACCGGGGAGCTGTTTTTT	CASSLDSGGYTGELFF
12	.	many	TRBV7-2	TRBJ2-7	TGTGCCAGCAGCTCAGGCCTCTACGAGCAGTACTTC	CASSSGLYEQYF
15	.	.	TRBV3-1	TRBJ1-5	TGTGCCAGCAGCCAAGGGATTATCAGCAATCAGCCCCAGCATTTT	CASSQGIISNQPQHF
15	.	.	TRBV29-1	TRBJ2-3	TGCAGCGTTGAAACCGAGGCAGATAGCACAGATACGCAGTATTTT	CSVETEADSTDTQYF
14	.	.	TRBV5-4	TRBJ2-1	TGTGCCAGCAACGTGCTTGACGGGGACAATGAGCAGTTCTTC	CASNVLDGDNEQFF
10	.	.	TRBV29-1	TRBJ2-1	TGCAGCGTTGAGACCTATGAGCAGTTCTTC	CSVETYEQFF
13	.	.	TRBV7-6	TRBJ1-1	TGTGCCAGCAGCTCCCGGGACGGGACTGAAGCTTTCTTT	CASSSRDGTEAFF
14	.	.	TRBV6-2/TRBV6-3	TRBJ2-7	TGTGCCAGCAGAGAGTCACAGGGTACCGACGAGCAGTACTTC	CASRESQGTDEQYF
19	.	.	TRBV13	TRBJ2-1	TGTGCCAGCAGCCCTAGGGGGCCGCGGGGCAGACTCTCCTACAATGAGCAGTTCTTC	CASSPRGPRGRLSYNEQFF
14	TRBD1	.	TRBV6-5	TRBJ1-2	TGTGCCAGCACCGCTACCGGGACAGGCAAAGGCTACACCTTC	CASTATGTGKGYTF
19	TRBD1	.	TRBV24-1	TRBJ2-7	TGTGCCACCAGAGAGTTGCCCACGACCTTGGGGGACAGGGATCCCGAGCAGTACTTC	CATRELPTTLGDRDPEQYF
17	TRBD2	few	TRBV15	TRBJ2-7	TGTGCCACCAGCAGTGGCAATACGGGAGGGGCTTACTACGAGCAGTACTTC	CATSSGNTGGAYYEQYF
15	TRBD1	.	TRBV4-2	TRBJ1-2	TGTGCCAGCAGCCAGGAGGGGGCAGTTAACTATGGCTACACCTTC	CASSQEGAVNYGYTF
17	TRBD2	.	TRBV11-1	TRBJ2-7	TGTGCCAGCAGCCCAGGGACTAGCGGGAGCAGATCCTACGAGCAGTACTTC	CASSPGTSGSRSYEQYF
14	.	.	TRBV11-2	TRBJ2-5	TGTGCCAGCACCAGGGTGGAGGGGGTCGAGACCCAGTACTTC	CASTRVEGVETQYF
15	TRBD1	.	TRBV6-4	TRBJ2-1	TGTGCCAGCAAAGAGTGGGACAGTTCCTACAATGAGCAGTTCTTC	CASKEWDSSYNEQFF
14	TRBD1	.	TRBV4-2	TRBJ1-1	TGTGCCAGCAGCCAATCAGGGGGGCTCACTGAAGCTTTCTTT	CASSQSGGLTEAFF
19	TRBD1	.	TRBV7-6	TRBJ1-4	TGTGCCAGCACCATCCCTCCCACCGGGCAGGGGGCAACTAATGAAAAACTGTTTTTT	CASTIPPTGQGATNEKLFF
13	.	.	TRBV7-9	TRBJ1-1	TGTGCCAGCACCCCGGGGGGGGAAGCTGAAGCTTTCTTT	CASTPGGEAEAFF
14	.	few	TRBV12-3/TRBV12-4	TRBJ2-1	TGTGCCAGCAGTTTGTGGGGGGCCCGCAATGGGCAGTTCTTC	CASSLWGARNGQFF
14	TRBD1	.	TRBV7-3	TRBJ1-2	TGTGCCAGCAGCTCGGGACAGAAGGCCTATGGCTACACCTTC	CASSSGQKAYGYTF
14	TRBD1	.	TRBV3-1	TRBJ2-7	TGTGCCAGCGGTACCGGGACAGGGGCCTACGAGCAGTACTTC	CASGTGTGAYEQYF
14	TRBD2	few	TRBV2	TRBJ2-3	TGTGCCAGCAGTGGCGGGAGGGCCTTAGGTACGCAGTATTTT	CASSGGRALGTQYF
12	.	.	TRBV12-3/TRBV12-4	TRBJ1-2	TGTGCCAGCACCCGGGGTCCCTATGGCTACACCTTC	CASTRGPYGYTF
19	.	few	TRBV7-9	TRBJ1-1	TGTGCCAGCAGCTTAGATACATGGGTCGGCCGTGATATGGCCACTGAAGCTTTCTTT	CASSLDTWVGRDMATEAFF
16	.	few	TRBV11-1	TRBJ2-1	TGTGCCAGCAGCCACGGGCTCCTAGGGGGCTACAATGAGCAGTTCTTC	CASSHGLLGGYNEQFF
14	.	.	TRBV5-4	TRBJ1-2	TGTGCCAGCAGCTTACGGGGCCTGGACTATGGCTACACCTTC	CASSLRGLDYGYTF
12	.	.	TRBV11-2	TRBJ2-1	TGTGCCAGCAGCCCACCACTAGCTGAGTCGTTCTTC	CASSPPLAESFF
18	TRBD2	.	TRBV5-4	TRBJ2-5	TGTGCCAGCAGCTCTAAACAATCTAGCGGGGGCACTCGGGAGACCCAGTACTTC	CASSSKQSSGGTRETQYF
14	TRBD2	.	TRBV5-1	TRBJ2-7	TGCGCCAGCAGCTTGGGGACTAGCGGGTTCCAGCAGTACTTC	CASSLGTSGFQQYF
10	.	.	TRBV29-1	TRBJ2-1	TGCAGCGTTAGTCGTAATGAGCAGTTCTTC	CSVSRNEQFF
14	TRBD1	few	TRBV4-3	TRBJ2-3	TGCGCCAGCAGTTTTGGGGGACAGGGTGGTACGCAGTATTTT	CASSFGGQGGTQYF
14	.	few	TRBV7-8	TRBJ2-7	TGTGCCAGCAGCTTAGCGGTAACCTCCTACGAGCAGTACTTC	CASSLAVTSYEQYF
18	TRBD2	.	TRBV7-3	TRBJ2-3	TGTGCCAGCAGCTTAGAGTTTCTAGCGGGGGGCTGGGGAGATACGCAGTATTTT	CASSLEFLAGGWGDTQYF
16	TRBD2	.	TRBV6-2/TRBV6-3	TRBJ2-3	TGTGCCGGATCGGGGACTAGCGGGGGGGCCACAGATACGCAGTATTTT	CAGSGTSGGATDTQYF
14	.	few	TRBV20-1	TRBJ1-2	TGCAGTGCTAGACAGCAGGGAGGGGACTATGGCTACACCTTC	CSARQQGGDYGYTF
18	TRBD2	many	TRBV30	TRBJ2-7	TGTGCCTGGAGTGGATCCTCCCGTAGCGGGAGCGGCTCCTACGAGCAGTACTTC	CAWSGSSRSGSGSYEQYF
14	TRBD1	.	TRBV12-3/TRBV12-4	TRBJ1-6	TGTGCCAGCAGTTTTCAGGGGGCGGATTCACCCCTCCACTTT	CASSFQGADSPLHF
16	TRBD2	few	TRBV7-3	TRBJ2-2	TGTGCCAGCAACTTAGGGACGGGGGGGAACACCGGGGAGCTGTTTTTT	CASNLGTGGNTGELFF
17	.	.	TRBV21-1	TRBJ2-5	TGTGCCAGCAGCAAAACCTACGGACAGGGCACAGGAGAGACCCAGTACTTC	CASSKTYGQGTGETQYF